This T cell receptor (beta chain) was identified in a study of CD4 T cells in relation to SARS-CoV-2 and coronaviruses. Libraries were prepared by immunoSEQ multiplex PCR; TCRdb keeps only in-frame clonotypes and omits some of them. Of tens of thousands of clones in the sample, around 74% were seen once. As for this clone: Its antigen is currently unknown.

CD4+ T cells from unexposed donors were obtained before the COVID-19 pandemic (2011-2018). CD4+ T cells were isolated from the cells after around 9 days of culture. As cell numbers allowed, unexposed-donor CD4+ T cells faced SARS-CoV-2 S/N and four cold-coronavirus spikes. The germline V and J ends were trimmed by 6 bases and 0 bases, with 9 bases remaining between them. The CDR3 extends over 13 amino acids. Germline loops: CDR1 MNHEY, CDR2 SVGAGI. The sequence derives from a human donor in good health. Source material: CD4+ T cells from PBMCs, cultured in vitro. The chain couples TRBV6-5 to TRBJ2-7, with D hard to call. This CDR3 reads CASSVVSSYEQYF. DNA for the CDR3: TGTGCCAGCAGCGTGGTGAGCTCCTACGAGCAGTACTTC.